This T cell receptor beta chain was recorded in a study of CDR3 diversity in severe acne. CDR3 length: 14 residues. The V and J ends lost 5 bases and 7 bases, in that order; junction bases with no gene match: 4. Germline V gene sequence: CDR1 LNHNV, CDR2 YYDKDF (reference sequence). In TCRdb, the PCR reads were re-called with MiXCR into one record per CDR3 protein. Seen here are over 100,000 distinct CDR3 sequences, 45% to 60% observed once, and the top ten hold roughly an eighth. The chain joins TRBV15 to TRBJ1-6; 8 bases align to TRBD1. This clonotype originated in a male donor with acne. Sequencing input: blood. The CDR3 loop is CATSVDRGNSPLHF. The CDR3 nucleotides are TGTGCCACCAGCGTAGACAGGGGCAATTCACCCCTCCACTTT.